The entry below gives a single T cell receptor (beta chain) sequence along with its context. The antigen is not known. This entry comes from a study of vaccination effects on CD4 cells after COVID-19. Overall study context: Some 2 million PBMC were seeded per well and grown in the presence of 10 IU/ml IL-2 and approximately 11 ug/ml peptides. Whole-study findings and limits: The study had few convalescent patients and no early post-infection timepoints.

Assay used: immunoSEQ multiplex PCR; TCRdb lists only in-frame clones, some missing. This repertoire shows over 45,000 clones, 67% found once; its top ten account for 4.5% to 7%. CDR1 and CDR2 (germline): LNHNV, YYDKDF (reference sequence). The CDR3 contains 15 residues. The J segment lost 4 bases and the V segment lost 8 bases, leaving 7 bases of the junction unmatched. The culture ran for approximately 10 days, and then CD4+ T cells were isolated. Nucleocapsid antibodies stayed negative before and after vaccination, showing no earlier SARS-CoV-2 infection. This receptor was taken from a human donor who received a COVID-19 vaccine. This specimen was CD4+ T cells from PBMCs cultured without peptide, taken before COVID-19 vaccination. The chain joins TRBV15 to TRBJ2-6; 8 bases fit TRBD1. The chain's CDR3 is CATGQGGSGANVLTF. The CDR3 DNA sequence: TGTGCCACCGGACAGGGTGGATCCGGGGCCAACGTCCTGACTTTC.